This T cell receptor beta chain was obtained from a study of blood T cell repertoires in COVID-19 (dated by TCRdb to 2018 to 2020). General notes on the study: Collaborator samples came from the United States, Italy and Spain and covered acute and convalescent phases of COVID-19. The material from the prospective study consisted of cDNA or gDNA derived from T cells, B-cell-depleted T cells, or PBMCs. Subjects who had been exposed to COVID-19, were actively infected with it, or had recovered from it provided the deeply sampled blood TCRbeta repertoires that made up the dataset. The repertoires were released in a freely available public database intended as a resource for research on the immune response to SARS-CoV-2. The samples were drawn from the first 160 participants of the ongoing ImmuneRACE study and from 950 to 1,500 subjects provided by 6 global collaborators. The sample metadata nearly always contained a de-identified subject ID, COVID-19 status, age in years and sex. Where HLA class I and class II types were available, the types were taken from metadata supplied by the sample provider, not from assay-based typing.

V gives up 2 bases and J gives up 4 bases, and the segment between their germline ends measures 9 bases. The germline V gene provides CDR1 KGHSH and CDR2 LQKENI. The CDR3 numbers 15 residues from cysteine through phenylalanine. The kept DNA is CDR3 alone, 45 bases in frame from the first base. Collaborating institutions collected whole blood in K2EDTA tubes following their own protocols. For TCRbeta analysis, collaborator samples were shipped as frozen whole blood, as isolated PBMCs, or as DNA extracted from either sample type. In this sample, this clone turned up once. It lacks a known antigen. Base qualities are not at hand, and no much larger clone is one base apart. Findings and caveats that apply to the study as a whole: The quantity of clinical and demographic metadata differed by source and by participant and was supplied without curation.

TCRbeta CDR3 regions were amplified from genomic DNA by means of the immunoSEQ Assay, a bias-controlled multiplex PCR. The study's processing was this. Nucleated cell counts per sample were estimated from amplification of reference gene primers within the assay. To quantify the absolute abundance of each unique TCRbeta CDR3 rearrangement, sequence reads were collapsed and filtered. Productive Simpson clonality was computed per sample as the square root of Simpson's diversity index over productive rearrangements. The immuneACCESS repertoire file appears here via TCRdb, limited to in-frame rearrangements. These files lack a portion of the clones; in checked studies, under half of the deficit traces to unresolved V genes, and the cause of the others is not known. V and J calls and clone size follow that table, whereas D and trimming were derived from the DNA. The sample includes over 90,000 clones, with roughly nine tenths observed a single time. 3.5% to 4% of the sample belongs to the ten largest clones.

The sequenced sample consisted of peripheral blood. The clonotype comes from a woman aged 55 to 70 with acute or convalescent COVID-19. Recombination linked TRBV18 to TRBJ2-6, with a weak D call of TRBD1 (6 bases match). CDR3 protein: CASSPSGAGANVLTF. The DNA sequence reads TGTGCCAGCTCACCATCAGGGGCCGGGGCCAACGTCCTGACTTTC.